These 24 T cell receptor beta chains came from one sample sequenced in a study of T cell responses to AZD1222 COVID-19 vaccine. Sequencing was performed with immunoSEQ multiplex PCR; in TCRdb, only in-frame clones are kept and a portion is missing. The data contain around 130,000 clones, 70% to 90% of them singletons. The specimen comprised peripheral blood, sampled on day 0 of AZD1222 vaccination. The receptor set was obtained from an adult in good health.

The chain carries TRBV6-4 and TRBJ2-1; TRBD2 agrees at 9 bases. CDR3 size: 15 residues. Trimming at V came to 4 bases and at J to 6 bases, leaving 7 bases not matched to a gene. CDR1 MRHNA and CDR2 SNTAGT come from the germline V gene. CDR3 protein: CASSGVAGVGNEQFF. In DNA form, the CDR3 reads TGTGCCAGCAGTGGTGTAGCGGGAGTTGGCAATGAGCAGTTCTTC.

The chain couples TRBV3-1 (or the pseudogene TRBV3-2) to TRBJ2-1; D gene ambiguous. CDR1 is LGHDT and CDR2 is YNNKEL in the germline V gene (reference sequence). Trimming shortened V by 7 bases and J by 2 bases, and 9 bases separated the two germline ends. There are 13 residues in the CDR3. The CDR3 DNA reads as TGTGCCAGCAATGCGCCCCCCTACAATGAGCAGTTCTTC. This encodes CASNAPPYNEQFF.

The chain joins TRBV29-1 to TRBJ2-5, with 10 bases lining up with TRBD2. V lost 7 bases and J lost 2; bases outside the gene matches: 4. The CDR3 totals 13 residues. The germline CDR1 and CDR2 sequences are SQVTM and ANQGSEA. CDR3 loop: CSAPLAGQETQYF. CDR3 in DNA: TGCAGCGCCCCACTAGCGGGGCAAGAGACCCAGTACTTC.

The chain combines TRBV5-4 with TRBJ1-1; 11 positions agree with TRBD1. The CDR3 contains 17 residues. V was clipped by 0 bases and J by 1 base; unmatched bases: 5. CDR1 and CDR2 from the germline V gene are SGHNT and YYREEE (reference sequence). CDR3 protein: CASSLVDRGRGNTEAFF. The CDR3 DNA sequence: TGTGCCAGCAGCTTGGTGGACAGGGGGCGGGGGAACACTGAAGCTTTCTTT.

The chain is built from TRBV6-5 and TRBJ1-6; a possible D gene is TRBD1 (6 bases). V dropped 2 bases and J dropped 10 bases, with 15 bases sitting between them. The CDR3 totals 15 residues. Germline V gene sequence: CDR1 MNHEY, CDR2 SVGAGI. CDR3 coding DNA: TGTGCCAGCAGTTACGGGCAGGGGTTACGGTCACCCCTCCACTTT. Its translation is CASSYGQGLRSPLHF.

The chain recombines TRBV27 with TRBJ2-7, with unresolved D. The CDR3 has 14 amino acids. Trimming shortened V by 6 bases and J by 3 bases, and 15 bases separated the two germline ends. Germline V gives CDR1 MNHEY, CDR2 SMNVEV (reference sequence). The DNA for the CDR3 is TGTGCCAGCAGGCCACACGGACCGAACTACGAGCAGTACTTC. Amino acid sequence: CASRPHGPNYEQYF.

This chain joins TRBV7-2 and TRBJ1-2; a possible D gene is TRBD1 (5 bases). CDR3 size: 12 residues. CDR1 SGHTA and CDR2 FQGNSA come from the germline V gene. The V end was cut by 1 base, the J end by 10 bases, with 10 bases between. The CDR3 spells CASSLGRGTYTF. CDR3 coding DNA: TGTGCCAGCAGCTTAGGTCGGGGCACCTACACCTTC.

The gene calls are TRBV4-1 and TRBJ2-3; TRBD2 matches at 10 bases. The CDR3 runs 16 residues. V was clipped by 1 base and J by 8 bases; unmatched bases: 9. Germline-derived CDR1 and CDR2 are MGHRA and YSYEKL. The CDR3 here is CASSQGSGRARGTQYF. CDR3 nucleotide sequence: TGCGCCAGCAGCCAAGGGAGCGGGAGGGCACGAGGTACGCAGTATTTT.

V is TRBV27 and J is TRBJ1-4; no reliable D call. CDR1 is MNHEY, CDR2 SMNVEV, per germline (reference sequence). The CDR3 consists of 18 residues. V was trimmed by 5 bases and J by 2 bases, leaving 21 bases between them. For the CDR3, the DNA is TGTGCCAGCAGTACAAACCCCCATTTCCTTGCTACTAATGAAAAACTGTTTTTT. Translated, it gives CASSTNPHFLATNEKLFF.

This rearrangement joins TRBV4-2 to TRBJ2-3; 13 positions match TRBD2. Germline V CDR1 and CDR2: LGHNA, YNFKEQ. The trim removed 3 bases at V and 4 bases at J, leaving 4 bases unmatched. The CDR3 is 16 residues long. CDR3 bases: TGTGCCAGCAGCCACACTAGCGGGGGGGCAGCAGATACGCAGTATTTT. Its protein product is CASSHTSGGAADTQYF.

The chain employs TRBV28 and TRBJ1-2; a possible D gene is TRBD1 (6 bases). The CDR3 is 14 amino acids. Germline V gene sequence: CDR1 MDHEN, CDR2 SYDVKM. Trimming took 2 bases from V and 7 from J, leaving 14 bases between them. The CDR3 reads CASSLGPRGIGYTF. The CDR3 DNA is TGTGCCAGCAGTTTAGGGCCCAGGGGTATTGGCTACACCTTC.

This clone came up once. This chain connects TRBV30 to TRBJ1-5; 7 bases are shared with TRBD1. Germline V gene lookup returns CDR1 GTSNPN and CDR2 SVGIG (reference sequence). Trimming took 3 bases from V and 3 from J; bases not matched to a gene: 2. This CDR3 comprises 13 residues. DNA for the CDR3: TGTGCCTGGAGCGACAGGGTCAATCAGCCCCAGCATTTT. Protein sequence: CAWSDRVNQPQHF.

This clone was seen only once. The rearrangement joins TRBV6-1 to TRBJ1-2; perhaps TRBD1 as D (5 bases). Trimming left V 3 bases short and J 6 bases short, with 14 bases between. CDR1 is MNHNS, CDR2 SASEGT, per germline. There are 14 residues in the CDR3. CDR3 coding DNA: TGTGCCAGCAGTGATATTGGCAGGGCTAATGGCTACACCTTC. Protein sequence: CASSDIGRANGYTF.

The chain couples TRBV24-1 to TRBJ2-2; TRBD2 agrees at 14 bases. CDR1 KGHDR and CDR2 SFDVKD come from the germline V gene. V lost 3 bases to trimming and J lost 0 bases; unmatched junction nucleotides: 5. The CDR3 runs 19 residues. In nucleotides, the CDR3 is TGTGCCACCAGTGATCCAGGGACTAGCGGGAGCGCGAACACCGGGGAGCTGTTTTTT. It encodes CATSDPGTSGSANTGELFF.

Turning to this clone: The same CDR3 also results from other DNA sequences found in this sample. This chain uses TRBV7-9 with TRBJ2-7, with a tentative D call TRBD2 (6 bases). Germline lookup yields CDR1 SEHNR and CDR2 FQNEAQ (reference sequence). This CDR3 has 12 amino acids. V was trimmed by 2 bases and J by 5 bases, leaving 7 bases between them. The CDR3 nucleotides are TGTGCCAGCAGCTTATCGGGGGACGAGCAGTACTTC. This gives the protein CASSLSGDEQYF. The full variable domain, completed using reference TRBV7-9 and TRBJ2-7, is DTGVSQNPRHKITKRGQNVTFRCDPISEHNRLYWYRQTLGQGPEFLTYFQNEAQLEKSRLLSDRFSAERPKGSFSTLEIQRTEQGDSAMYLCASSLSGDEQYFGPGTRLTVT.

The chain has TRBV3-1 (or the pseudogene TRBV3-2) and TRBJ1-1; D not certain. The CDR3 length is 13 residues. With 1 base removed from V and 6 bases from J, the gap between germline ends came to 9 bases. CDR1 LGHDT and CDR2 YNNKEL come from the germline V gene (reference sequence). This CDR3 reads CASSQVVRAEAFF. The CDR3, as DNA: TGTGCCAGCAGCCAAGTGGTTCGGGCTGAAGCTTTCTTT.

The chain employs TRBV7-6 and TRBJ2-2, with TRBD2 matching 7 bases. The CDR3 has 17 amino acids. V shed 1 base and J 7 bases; nucleotides not matched to a gene: 12. CDR1 is SGHVS and CDR2 is FNYEAQ in the germline V gene. For the CDR3, the DNA is TGTGCCAGCAGCTTAGAGGGAGGGGTAAGAAGTTTCGGGGAGCTGTTTTTT. It encodes CASSLEGGVRSFGELFF.

The chain is built from TRBV27 and TRBJ1-1; unclear D gene. V was clipped by 7 bases and J by 1 base, with 10 bases between them. The CDR3 spans 13 residues. Germline CDR1 and CDR2: MNHEY and SMNVEV (reference sequence). CDR3 coding DNA: TGTGCCAGCACCAATAGGCCGAACACTGAAGCTTTCTTT. Amino acids: CASTNRPNTEAFF.

The chain recombines TRBV18 with TRBJ1-5; 8 positions agree with TRBD1. Losses at the gene ends were 3 bases for V and 2 bases for J; bases not matched to a gene: 9. CDR1 and CDR2 from the germline V gene are KGHSH and LQKENI. The CDR3 consists of 17 residues. CDR3 protein: CASSPDRAAGGNQPQHF. The CDR3 coding sequence is TGTGCCAGCTCACCGGACAGGGCAGCCGGGGGCAATCAGCCCCAGCATTTT.

V gene TRBV6-1 combines with J gene TRBJ2-7; possible D gene TRBD1, 6 bases. Germline assignment: CDR1 MNHNS and CDR2 SASEGT. The CDR3 is made up of 16 amino acids. Trimming took off 2 bases at V and 1 base at J, with 15 bases between the two ends. The CDR3 reads CASSETVDRISYEQYF. CDR3 DNA sequence: TGTGCCAGCAGTGAAACCGTCGACAGGATTTCCTACGAGCAGTACTTC.

The J gene is TRBJ1-5, the V gene TRBV11-2, with TRBD1 identical over 10 bases. The CDR3 covers 14 residues. Germline V CDR1 and CDR2: SGHAT, FQNNGV. J was trimmed by 5 bases and V by 5 bases; bases with no gene match: 3. The CDR3 coding sequence is TGTGCCAGCAGCCCGACAGGGGGCGATCAGCCCCAGCATTTT. This codes for CASSPTGGDQPQHF. Together with reference TRBV11-2 and TRBJ1-5, the CDR3 gives the full variable domain: EAGVAQSPRYKIIEKRQSVAFWCNPISGHATLYWYQQILGQGPKLLIQFQNNGVVDDSQLPKDRFSAERLKGVDSTLKIQPAKLEDSAVYLCASSPTGGDQPQHFGDGTRLSIL.

The chain links TRBV5-1 to TRBJ2-7; 8 nucleotides align to TRBD1. CDR3 size: 14 residues. With 4 bases clipped from V and 4 bases from J, the junction kept 7 bases outside the gene matches. The germline gives CDR1 SGHRS, CDR2 YFSETQ. The CDR3 reads CASSITGGSYEQYF. The DNA for the CDR3 is TGCGCCAGCAGCATTACAGGGGGATCATACGAGCAGTACTTC.

The rearrangement joins TRBV7-9 to TRBJ2-3, with D unresolved. The ends were cut back, 3 bases at V and 0 bases at J, with 4 bases in the middle. The CDR3 totals 13 residues. Germline CDR1 SEHNR, CDR2 FQNEAQ (reference sequence). CDR3 sequence reads: CASSFLSTDTQYF. The CDR3 nucleotides read TGTGCCAGCAGCTTTCTCAGCACAGATACGCAGTATTTT.

The sample holds a few counts of this clone. The CDR3 loop is CASSKGQIRVLTF. The CDR3 region has the DNA TGTGCCAGCAGCAAGGGACAGATCCGCGTCCTGACTTTC. V gene TRBV3-1 (or the pseudogene TRBV3-2) combines with J gene TRBJ2-6; 7 nucleotides line up with TRBD1. Germline CDR1 reads LGHDT; CDR2 reads YNNKEL (reference sequence). There are 13 residues in the CDR3. V lost 5 bases and J lost 12; bases outside the gene matches: 7.